These T cell receptor beta chains were read from a single sample in a study of cytomegalovirus exposure and HLA in healthy donors. Generated by immunoSEQ multiplex PCR, the TCRdb table keeps only in-frame clones and is missing some. The sample yields around 150,000 clones, roughly 79% seen once. The sequenced material came from PBMCs. These receptors all come from a man aged 25-45 years in good health and CMV-seropositive. CDR3s include the opening cysteine and the closing phenylalanine or tryptophan. D genes are given only for firm matches. Rows give clone size only sometimes, using once, few, many, or a class for an expanded clone.

j_call,d_call,v_call,clone_size,cdr3_nt,cdr3_aa
TRBJ1-1,.,TRBV7-9,once,TGTGCCAGCAGCTTAAGCGGGGAATACACTGAAGCTTTCTTT,CASSLSGEYTEAFF
TRBJ2-1,TRBD1,TRBV7-9,.,TGTGCCAGCAGCTTGACAGGGGCCAATGAGCAGTTCTTC,CASSLTGANEQFF
TRBJ1-2,TRBD1,TRBV6-1,.,TGTGCCACCTCCCCGGGACAGGGGGCTTTTGGCTACACCTTC,CATSPGQGAFGYTF
TRBJ1-5,TRBD1,TRBV5-1,.,TGCGCCAGCAGCTTGGAGGGGGCGAGCAATCAGCCCCAGCATTTT,CASSLEGASNQPQHF
TRBJ1-2,.,TRBV7-2,once,TGTGCCAGCACAAGGGGCAGTTCCTATGGCTACACCTTC,CASTRGSSYGYTF
TRBJ2-7,.,TRBV7-2,.,TGTGCCAGCAGCTTAAGTACGGCGGGCGAGCAGTACTTC,CASSLSTAGEQYF
TRBJ1-2,.,TRBV7-3,.,TGTGCCAGCAGCCCGTCGGGGGGAGGCTACACCTTC,CASSPSGGGYTF
TRBJ2-7,TRBD2,TRBV7-8,.,TGTGCCAGCAGCTTAATTCTAGCGGGGTCTATTGAGCAGTACTTC,CASSLILAGSIEQYF
TRBJ1-1,.,TRBV5-1,.,TGCGCCAGCAGCTCAATCACCTTAATGGGACAGAACACTGAAGCTTTCTTT,CASSSITLMGQNTEAFF
TRBJ1-4,.,TRBV7-6,.,TGTGCCAGCAGCTTAGGCCACATGACAACTAATGAAAAACTGTTTTTT,CASSLGHMTTNEKLFF
TRBJ2-1,.,TRBV29-1,.,TGCAGCGTTGAGAAGTTTCCGGGTGGTGAGCAGTTCTTC,CSVEKFPGGEQFF
TRBJ2-2,.,TRBV5-4,.,TGTGCCAGCAGCTTAAGGGGTCGGGCGGCCACCGGGGAGCTGTTTTTT,CASSLRGRAATGELFF
TRBJ2-3,TRBD1,TRBV5-6,.,TGTGCCAGCAGCCCTGCCGGGACAGGGGGGAAAACGCAGTATTTT,CASSPAGTGGKTQYF
TRBJ1-2,.,TRBV29-1,once,TGCAGCGTGGGCAGCCGAGGAGGGGCGGGTGGCTACACCTTC,CSVGSRGGAGGYTF
TRBJ1-5,.,TRBV7-8,.,TGTGCCAGCAGCTTAGGAAGGGAGTCCCGCAATCAGCCCCAGCATTTT,CASSLGRESRNQPQHF
TRBJ2-7,.,TRBV5-6,.,TGTGCCAGCAGCTTGTTGGGGCCCGAGCAGTACTTC,CASSLLGPEQYF
TRBJ2-5,.,TRBV19,.,TGTGCCAGTAGCACCCGCGGAGAGACCCAGTACTTC,CASSTRGETQYF